This TCR beta chain derives from a study of T-cell memory formation after mild COVID-19. Study-level results: That cross-reactive memory joined was suggested by some responding clones appearing in pre-infection memory. Researchers could not confirm that second-wave clones peaking on day 37 targeted SARS-CoV-2. Day 15 to 85 contracting clones showed balanced CD4/CD8; day 15 to 37 expanders favored CD4+.

Concerning this clonotype itself: Its antigen is undetermined.

The TCR alpha and TCR beta cDNA libraries, bearing sample barcodes and UMIs, were generated by 5'RACE using constant-segment primers. From the 5' RACE reads, TCRdb called clonotypes with MiXCR, one entry per CDR3 protein. The sample has 390,000 or so distinct CDR3 sequences, approximately 16% seen once; the top ten hold around a fifth. This receptor was obtained from a man aged 18 to 29 who had mild COVID-19 (a few samples of this study predate the infection). Cell type and time point are not known. The sequencing sample was made of PBMCs or a T cell subset sorted from them (not recorded which).

CDR3 in amino acids: CASSPQTGYQETQYF. CDR3 in DNA: TGTGCCAGCTCACCTCAGACAGGCTACCAAGAGACCCAGTACTTC. The rearrangement joins TRBV18 to TRBJ2-5, with a weak D call TRBD1 (6 bases). The CDR3 totals 15 residues. V was pared by 3 bases and J by 0 bases, with 11 bases between. Germline V gene sequence: CDR1 KGHSH, CDR2 LQKENI.